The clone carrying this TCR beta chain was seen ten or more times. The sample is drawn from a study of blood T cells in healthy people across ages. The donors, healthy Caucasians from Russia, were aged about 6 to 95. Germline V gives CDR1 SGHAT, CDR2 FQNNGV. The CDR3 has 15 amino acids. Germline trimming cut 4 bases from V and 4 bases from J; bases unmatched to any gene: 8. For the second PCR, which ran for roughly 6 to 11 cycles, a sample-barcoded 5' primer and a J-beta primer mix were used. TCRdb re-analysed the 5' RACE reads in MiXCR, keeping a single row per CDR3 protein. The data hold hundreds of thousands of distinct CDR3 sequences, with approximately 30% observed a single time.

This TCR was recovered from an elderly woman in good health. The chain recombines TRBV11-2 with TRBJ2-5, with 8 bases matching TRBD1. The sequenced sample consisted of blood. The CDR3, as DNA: TGTGCCAGCAGCTCGCAGCGTGGACAGGGAGAGACCCAGTACTTC. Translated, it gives CASSSQRGQGETQYF.